Only a few counts were recorded for the clone carrying this T cell receptor beta chain. The data are from a study of patients and donors after allogeneic stem cell transplantation. In TCRdb, the RT-PCR reads were re-called with MiXCR into one record per CDR3 protein. The sample shows some 960,000 distinct CDR3 sequences, approximately 18% of them seen only once. This receptor was obtained from a human donor who was either an allogeneic HSCT recipient or a stem cell or donor lymphocyte infusion donor (not recorded which). It is not recorded whose cells these are; they may come from a transplant donor. Sequenced material: blood, either unsorted or a sorted T cell fraction (not recorded which).

CDR3 coding DNA: TGTGCCAGCACCCTTCTGAGGGACAGGGGCTCCTACGAGCAGTACTTC. Amino acid sequence: CASTLLRDRGSYEQYF. The chain combines TRBV7-9 with TRBJ2-7; TRBD1 matches 10 bases. Germline V gene data show CDR1 as SEHNR and CDR2 as FQNEAQ (reference sequence). V lost 7 bases and J lost 0; bases outside the gene matches: 9. This CDR3 is 16 amino acids long. The full variable domain, its missing parts supplied by reference TRBV7-9 and TRBJ2-7, is DTGVSQNPRHKITKRGQNVTFRCDPISEHNRLYWYRQTLGQGPEFLTYFQNEAQLEKSRLLSDRFSAERPKGSFSTLEIQRTEQGDSAMYLCASTLLRDRGSYEQYFGPGTRLTVT.